This T cell receptor beta chain was profiled in a study of cytomegalovirus exposure and HLA in healthy donors. Study details: Early on, a data release was issued that held some 85 million unique TCRs from HLA-typed donors. Study outcomes and limitations: Accounts indicate the classifier identified cytomegalovirus status with strong specificity and sensitivity. Clonal expansion was found to be greater in HLA-associated TCR beta chains than in equally common others in a later analysis. Later analysis identified a missense DCLRE1C variant that was linked to TCR beta V- and J-gene trimming.

In its sample, this clone was seen a few times. Its antigen is not known. CDR3 length: 13 amino acids. Germline CDR1 GTSNPN, CDR2 SVGIG (reference sequence). V lost 3 bases and J lost 5, with 13 bases in between. In the PCR, 60 Vbeta and 13 Jbeta primers were used. Data came from immunoSEQ multiplex PCR; TCRdb stores just in-frame clones and leaves some out. This table holds 80,000 to 100,000 clones, about 81% found once. This receptor was identified in a man aged 35 to 55 in good health and CMV-seronegative. Sequenced input: PBMCs. The V gene is TRBV30, the J gene TRBJ1-2, with D possibly being TRBD1 (6 bases). CDR3 in amino acids: CAWSNGQRYGYTF. CDR3 DNA: TGTGCCTGGAGCAACGGACAGCGATATGGCTACACCTTC.